A selection of T cell receptor beta chains follows, all from one sample in a study of shared clonotypes between healthy human individuals. Method: immunoSEQ multiplex PCR; TCRdb's copy keeps in-frame clones and lacks some. The sample lists about 2.1 million clones, 90% to 95% occurring once. Sequences were obtained from naive CD8+ T cells from PBMCs. Receptors were obtained from a man younger than 35 in good health. Some clones in this sample may be carry-over from other donors' samples. Each CDR3 is given with its conserved first and last residue. The D gene is left open where the match is weak. Clone size is shown for a subset of rows, as once, few, many or a class of expanded clone.

>NA|TRBD1|TRBJ1-5|TRBV28
TGTGCCAGCAGTCACTTGGACAGGAGCAATCAGCCCCAGCATTTT
CASSHLDRSNQPQHF
>NA|TRBD2|TRBJ2-1|TRBV27
TGTGCCAGCAGTAAGGGACTAGCGGGAAAACTTTATTTGGGCAATGAGCAGTTCTTC
CASSKGLAGKLYLGNEQFF
>NA|NA|TRBJ2-7|TRBV27
TGTGCCAGCAGGGGGACGGCCCCCCACGAGCAGTACTTC
CASRGTAPHEQYF
>NA|TRBD2|TRBJ2-7|TRBV13
TGTGCCAGCAGCCGCCGGACTAGCTTTGTATACGAGCAGTACTTC
CASSRRTSFVYEQYF
>NA|TRBD1|TRBJ2-1|TRBV6-1
TGTGCCAGCAGTGTACTGGGGGACAGGGTATCCAATGAGCAGTTCTTC
CASSVLGDRVSNEQFF
>NA|TRBD1|TRBJ1-1|TRBV30
TGTGCCTGGAGGGAACAGGGGGATATTGTCACGGGCACTGAAGCTTTCTTT
CAWREQGDIVTGTEAFF
>NA|TRBD1|TRBJ1-1|TRBV7-2
TGTGCCAGCAGCTTAGTTGACAGGGCTACTGAAGCTTTCTTT
CASSLVDRATEAFF
>NA|NA|TRBJ2-7|TRBV28
TGTGCCAGCAGTGTCCGGGCTCCCTACGAGCAGTACTTC
CASSVRAPYEQYF
>NA|TRBD1|TRBJ2-1|TRBV19
TGTGCCAGTAGCATCCGGGACAGGGGTTACAATGAGCAGTTCTTC
CASSIRDRGYNEQFF
>once|NA|TRBJ1-1|TRBV5-1
TGCGCCAGCAGCTTTAACAGGAAGAACACTGAAGCTTTCTTT
CASSFNRKNTEAFF
>NA|NA|TRBJ2-1|TRBV5-8
TGTGCCAGCAGCTTATCACAGGGATACAATGAGCAGTTCTTC
CASSLSQGYNEQFF
>NA|NA|TRBJ2-3|TRBV9
TGTGCCAGCAGCCCCATTAGTCCCCTGACAGATACGCAGTATTTT
CASSPISPLTDTQYF
>NA|NA|TRBJ2-5|TRBV7-9
TGTGCCAGCAGCGCCAGGACAGGAGGGTTAGGAGAGACCCAGTACTTC
CASSARTGGLGETQYF
>NA|NA|TRBJ2-1|TRBV29-1
TGCAGCGTTGTTCCCCAACTTAATGAGCAGTTCTTC
CSVVPQLNEQFF
>NA|TRBD1|TRBJ2-7|TRBV9
TGTGCCAGCAGTGAGGGGACAGGGCTGATTTACGAGCAGTACTTC
CASSEGTGLIYEQYF
>NA|NA|TRBJ2-7|TRBV28
TGTGCCAGCAGTTTTGGTTCAGCCTCCTACGAGCAGTACTTC
CASSFGSASYEQYF
>NA|NA|TRBJ2-1|TRBV19
TGTGCCAGTAACCAACGTGGAGGGTGGAATGAGCAGTTCTTC
CASNQRGGWNEQFF
>once|TRBD2|TRBJ2-2|TRBV4-2
TGTGCCAGCAGCCCTCGAGTGGTAGCGGGAGATTGGACCGGGGAGCTGTTTTTT
CASSPRVVAGDWTGELFF
>NA|NA|TRBJ2-1|TRBV15
TGTGCCACCAGCGAGAGCCGGGGGTTATATGAGCAGTTCTTC
CATSESRGLYEQFF